This T cell receptor beta chain was sequenced in a study of T-cell memory formation after mild COVID-19 listed by TCRdb under 2021. Regarding the study in general: TCR sequence clusters from the two donors were found to be largely donor specific. In a couple of donors, T-cell clones that expanded and contracted after mild COVID-19 were followed by sequencing TCRalpha and TCRbeta repertoires longitudinally. Two young, previously healthy adult volunteers, one female and one male, were included in the cohort.

In regard to this clonotype: Its antigen target is currently unknown. There are no base qualities to consult, and no much larger clone falls within one base.

Instrument on record: Illumina NovaSeq 6000. TCRalpha and TCRbeta cDNA libraries were constructed by 5'RACE with constant-segment primers, with sample barcodes and unique molecular identifiers being introduced. Trizol reagent was used to extract RNA from every sample. Libraries were amplified in two PCR steps, with a second sample barcode and Illumina TruSeq adapters added in the second step. Sequencing of libraries was performed on an Illumina NovaSeq with 2 x 150 bp paired-end reads. The paper's processing steps were these. Reads were demultiplexed and collapsed into UMI-guided consensus sequences with migec v1.2.7. Using mixcr v2.1.11, UMI consensuses were aligned to TRA and TRB V and J templates and then assembled into clonotypes. A clonotype was counted as expanded or contracted only when both edgeR and NoisET called the clonotype significant, with the noise models trained on biological replicates. For edgeR calls, the thresholds were a false discovery rate-adjusted p below 0.01 and a log2 fold-change of 1. As an exploratory analysis of dynamics, max-normalized trajectories of the 1000 most abundant clonotypes were examined by PCA with hierarchical clustering. Separately sequenced CD4+ and CD8+ repertoires were used to assign a CD4 or CD8 phenotype to each responding clone. TCRdb cleaned the public reads at Q25 with fastp, built clones with MiXCR and kept in-frame beta chains. Here each entry gathers all rows of one CDR3 protein and keeps the most common genes and DNA. The V and J calls, along with clone size, are taken from TCRdb and not from the paper's own processing. For this sample the table gives around 310,000 distinct CDR3 sequences, of which roughly 13% were detected only once. Clones ranked in the top ten supply roughly 23% of the sample.

The germline V gene provides CDR1 SGHTA and CDR2 FQGNSA. Its CDR3 holds 15 amino acids, cysteine through phenylalanine. Just the 45-base CDR3 DNA is kept, in frame starting at base 1. V is pruned by 3 bases and J by 4 bases, leaving 5 bases of the junction without a gene match. Ficoll-Paque density gradient centrifugation was the method used to isolate PBMCs. Points the paper makes about the study in general: SARS-CoV-2 specificity of the second-wave clones peaking on day 37 was not confirmed. Some responding clones were detected in pre-infection memory, suggesting pre-existing cross-reactive memory T cells joined the SARS-CoV-2 response. Contracting CD4+ clones appeared mostly in the CM and EM memory subsets, whereas CD8+ clones were enriched in EMRA. Only a couple of mild cases were covered in the study, and larger cohorts including severe cases with pre-infection samples were considered necessary. Clones contracting from day 15 to 85 had balanced CD4/CD8 phenotypes, while a second wave expanding from day 15 to 37 was biased towards CD4+.

The sequencing input was PBMCs or a T cell subset sorted from them (not recorded which). Rearrangement joined TRBV7-2 to TRBJ2-2; 7 of the junction bases match TRBD1. The source is a man aged 18-30 years who had mild COVID-19 (a few samples of this study predate the infection). The sample titles of this study are shuffled in the database, so cell type and time point are left out; the donor was told from shared clones. Here is the DNA: TGTGCCAGCAGCTTTGACAGGGTATTCACCGGGGAGCTGTTTTTT. It specifies CASSFDRVFTGELFF.